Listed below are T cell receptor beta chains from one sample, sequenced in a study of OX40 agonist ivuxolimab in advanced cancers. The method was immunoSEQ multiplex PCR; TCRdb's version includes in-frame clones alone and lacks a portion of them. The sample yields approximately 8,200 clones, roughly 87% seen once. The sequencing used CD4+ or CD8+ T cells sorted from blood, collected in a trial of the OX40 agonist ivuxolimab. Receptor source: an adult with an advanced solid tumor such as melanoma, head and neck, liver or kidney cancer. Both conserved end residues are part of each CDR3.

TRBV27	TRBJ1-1	CASSPAAQVLNTEAFF
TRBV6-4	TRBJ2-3	CASSEGGNGLDTQYF
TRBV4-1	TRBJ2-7	CASSQALAEPPTYEQYF
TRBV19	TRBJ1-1	CASSISGQAVWTEAFF
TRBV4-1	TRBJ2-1	CASSQDDSTQFF
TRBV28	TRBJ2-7	CASSPHGQAYEQYF
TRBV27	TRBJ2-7	CASSFTGTRPPYEQYF
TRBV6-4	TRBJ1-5	CASSGHSNQPQHF
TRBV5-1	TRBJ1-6	CASSLDGRGDSPLHF
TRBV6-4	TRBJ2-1	CASSEASGSHNEQFF
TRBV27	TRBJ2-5	CASSLTSEETQYF
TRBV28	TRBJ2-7	CASSPGQPSYEQYF
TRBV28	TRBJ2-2	CASRASGSAGELFF
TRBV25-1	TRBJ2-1	CASSGPVTYNEQFF
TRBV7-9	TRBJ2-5	CASGTAGGHF
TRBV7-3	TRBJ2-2	CASSLTGEGELFF
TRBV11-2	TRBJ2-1	CASSSGLGPTYNEQFF